This passage covers 15 T cell receptor beta chains from one sample sequenced in a study of T cell responses to AZD1222 COVID-19 vaccine. TCRdb keeps only in-frame clones here, not all; method: immunoSEQ multiplex PCR. The sample holds 180,000 or so clones, about 89% seen once. The source was peripheral blood, collected 28 days after the second AZD1222 dose. The receptors shown here come from an adult who received the AZD1222 COVID-19 vaccine.

The rearrangement joins TRBV5-4 to TRBJ2-1, with TRBD2 as a possible D gene (6 bases). The CDR3 length is 15 residues. Per germline, CDR1 SGHNT and CDR2 YYREEE (reference sequence). Trimming cost V 4 bases and J 2 bases, with 13 bases left between them. As DNA, the CDR3 is TGTGCCAGCAGCCCCGGGGGTCAGACCTACAATGAGCAGTTCTTC. Translating gives CASSPGGQTYNEQFF.

The chain couples TRBV5-5 to TRBJ2-5; the match to TRBD2 covers 9 bases. The CDR3 has 15 residues. The V segment lost 3 bases and the J segment 5 bases; nucleotides outside the gene matches: 8. Germline lookup yields CDR1 SGHKS and CDR2 YYEKEE (reference sequence). CDR3 region: CASSSRLAGFETQYF. In DNA, the CDR3 is TGTGCCAGCAGCTCCAGGCTAGCGGGGTTCGAGACCCAGTACTTC.

The CDR3: CASMIAGVNTEAFF. The CDR3 DNA reads as TGTGCCAGCATGATCGCAGGAGTGAACACTGAAGCTTTCTTT. V usage is TRBV27 and J usage is TRBJ1-1, with D uncertain. Germline CDR1 MNHEY, CDR2 SMNVEV (reference sequence). The CDR3 consists of 14 residues. The ends were cut back, 7 bases at V and 0 bases at J, with 12 bases in the middle.

This clone was picked up a small number of times. The chain has TRBV27 and TRBJ1-5, with 11 bases lining up with TRBD1. The germline V gene has CDR1 MNHEY and CDR2 SMNVEV (reference sequence). The length of the CDR3 is 17 residues. The trim removed 7 bases at V and 3 bases at J, leaving 11 bases unmatched. The DNA of the CDR3 is TGTGCCAGCACCCGCGGGACAGGGGGTACAAACAATCAGCCCCAGCATTTT. Translating gives CASTRGTGGTNNQPQHF.

The J gene is TRBJ2-5, the V gene TRBV19, with TRBD2 as a possible D gene (5 bases). The V gene's germline CDR1 is LNHDA and CDR2 SQIVND (reference sequence). This CDR3 region has 14 residues. The V and J ends lost 5 bases and 5 bases respectively, with 15 bases between them. The CDR3 nucleotides are TGTGCCAGTAGTGTTCCCGGGAATGCGGAGACCCAGTACTTC. Its translation: CASSVPGNAETQYF.

CDR3 sequence: CASSAGTAHYNEQFF. As DNA, the CDR3 is TGTGCCAGCAGCGCCGGGACAGCTCACTACAATGAGCAGTTCTTC. This chain connects TRBV9 to TRBJ2-1; 7 nucleotides align to TRBD1. Losses at the gene ends were 3 bases for V and 3 bases for J; bases not matched to a gene: 6. Germline V lookup: CDR1 SGDLS, CDR2 YYNGEE. The CDR3 sequence is 15 residues long.

The gene calls are TRBV29-1 and TRBJ1-2; maybe TRBD1 (6 bases). The ends were cut back, 0 bases at V and 2 bases at J, with 13 bases in the middle. CDR3 length: 15 residues. Per germline, CDR1 SQVTM and CDR2 ANQGSEA. The CDR3, as DNA: TGCAGCGTTGAAGACAGGGGACGTGGGAACTATGGCTACACCTTC. This translates into CSVEDRGRGNYGYTF.

The chain links TRBV4-1 to TRBJ2-2, with D tentatively TRBD2 (7 bases). With 0 bases removed from V and 4 bases from J, the gap between germline ends came to 18 bases. Per the germline V gene, CDR1 is MGHRA and CDR2 is YSYEKL. CDR3 size: 18 residues. Here the CDR3 DNA reads TGCGCCAGCAGCCAAGATAGCGCGGGGGCAGCTGGCACCGGGGAGCTGTTTTTT. The encoded protein is CASSQDSAGAAGTGELFF.

This sequence joins TRBV5-4 and TRBJ2-7; D ambiguous. Germline CDR1 and CDR2: SGHNT and YYREEE (reference sequence). The CDR3 length is 14 residues. Trimming pared 5 bases from V and 2 bases from J, leaving 14 bases between. The CDR3 spells CASRITGRTYEQYF. The DNA for the CDR3 is TGTGCCAGCAGAATCACGGGCAGGACCTACGAGCAGTACTTC.

A few counts support this clone. The rearrangement joins TRBV12-3 or TRBV12-4 to TRBJ2-3, with D unclear. V lost 1 base and J 13 bases, leaving 15 bases between the germline ends. This CDR3 is built from 13 residues. In DNA, the CDR3 is TGTGCCAGCAGTTTAGGAGAAGATCTACGAAAGTATTTT. Protein: CASSLGEDLRKYF.

V gene TRBV19 combines with J gene TRBJ2-2, with TRBD2 as a possible D gene (5 bases). Germline loops: CDR1 LNHDA, CDR2 SQIVND (reference sequence). The CDR3 is 18 residues long. The V end lost 4 bases, the J end lost 4 bases, and 22 bases lay between the germline ends. CDR3 DNA sequence: TGTGCCAGTAGTACCCCTCGAGGGTACTCAGGTCGCACCGGGGAGCTGTTTTTT. Protein product: CASSTPRGYSGRTGELFF.

This clone came up once. The gene calls are TRBV18 and TRBJ2-3; TRBD1 is a possible D gene (6 bases). With 6 bases removed from V and 0 bases from J, the gap between germline ends came to 7 bases. Germline V lookup: CDR1 KGHSH, CDR2 LQKENI. The CDR3 length is 13 residues. The CDR3 region is CASSGQSTDTQYF. The CDR3 DNA is TGTGCCAGCTCCGGACAGAGCACAGATACGCAGTATTTT.

This clone was detected once. The chain has TRBV18 and TRBJ2-5, with D unclear. Trimming stripped 0 bases from V and 5 bases from J, with 10 bases between. CDR1 and CDR2 (germline): KGHSH, LQKENI. The CDR3 has 14 amino acids. As DNA, the CDR3 is TGTGCCAGCTCACCACCGCTAAGGCGGGAGACCCAGTACTTC. Translating gives CASSPPLRRETQYF.

This chain connects TRBV30 to TRBJ1-3; D unclear. With 5 bases removed from V and 1 base from J, the gap between germline ends came to 21 bases. Germline V gene sequence: CDR1 GTSNPN, CDR2 SVGIG (reference sequence). This CDR3 has 17 amino acids. The DNA of the CDR3 is TGTGCCTGGGGACGTCCGGGGTCTTTATGGTCTGGAAACACCATATATTTT. Its protein product is CAWGRPGSLWSGNTIYF. Complete variable domain (other parts from reference TRBV30 and TRBJ1-3): SQTIHQWPATLVQPVGSPLSLECTVEGTSNPNLYWYRQAAGRGLQLLFYSVGIGQISSEVPQNLSASRPQDRQFILSSKKLLLSDSGFYLCAWGRPGSLWSGNTIYFGEGSWLTVV.

V is TRBV5-1 and J is TRBJ1-4; D remains unclear. CDR1 is SGHRS, CDR2 YFSETQ, per germline. The CDR3 runs to 16 residues. Trimming cost V 4 bases and J 0 bases, with 13 bases left between them. The CDR3 DNA sequence: TGCGCCAGCAGCCCCCTAGGAGACGCAACTAATGAAAAACTGTTTTTT. This codes for CASSPLGDATNEKLFF.